The rows below give T cell receptor beta chains drawn from one sample of a study of cytomegalovirus exposure and HLA in healthy donors. Sequenced by immunoSEQ multiplex PCR; TCRdb stores in-frame clones only, minus some. With 87,000 or so clones in the sample, the ten largest clones hold approximately 15%. Input material: PBMCs. The receptors were gathered from a man aged 50 to 59 in good health and CMV-seropositive. The CDR3 runs from the conserved cysteine through the conserved F or W. The D gene is left open where the match is weak.

d_gene	v_gene	j_gene	CDR3nt	CDR3aa
-	TRBV7-9	TRBJ1-4	TGTGCCAGCAGCTCCCCACGGGGGGGAACTAATGAAAAACTGTTTTTT	CASSSPRGGTNEKLFF
-	TRBV9	TRBJ1-2	TGTGCCAGCAGCACCAACCGACAACTCTATGGCTACACCTTC	CASSTNRQLYGYTF
TRBD1	TRBV28	TRBJ1-1	TGTGCCAGCAGTTTACCACAGGGGGGCACTGAAGCTTTCTTT	CASSLPQGGTEAFF
TRBD1	TRBV29-1	TRBJ2-1	TGCAGCGTGGACGACAGGGGGCCAGCCTATGAGCAGTTCTTC	CSVDDRGPAYEQFF
TRBD2	TRBV5-1	TRBJ2-7	TGCGCCAGCAGCTTTAATGCGGGAGGGCCCCACGAGCAGTACTTC	CASSFNAGGPHEQYF
-	TRBV7-2	TRBJ2-7	TGTGCCAGCAGCTTCAGCAGGGGCGGCTCCTACGAGCAGTACTTC	CASSFSRGGSYEQYF
-	TRBV19	TRBJ2-3	TGTGCCAGTAGTGTGTCTACAGATACGCAGTATTTT	CASSVSTDTQYF
-	TRBV7-9	TRBJ1-1	TGTGCCAGCAGCTTAACAGGCACTGAAGCTTTCTTT	CASSLTGTEAFF
TRBD1	TRBV6-4	TRBJ1-2	TGTGCCAGCCGGCCCGGGACAGGGCTCGACTATGGCTACACCTTC	CASRPGTGLDYGYTF
TRBD2	TRBV9	TRBJ2-1	TGTGCCAGCAGCGTAGCTCGAGCGGGAGGGTATGAGCAGTTCTTC	CASSVARAGGYEQFF
TRBD1	TRBV4-3	TRBJ1-4	TGCGCCAGCAGCCAAGCCCCTCGGGGACAGGGTCGTAGTGAAAAACTGTTTTTT	CASSQAPRGQGRSEKLFF
TRBD2	TRBV19	TRBJ2-7	TGTGCCAGTAGTATAGGAGCTAGCGGGATTTACGAGCAGTACTTC	CASSIGASGIYEQYF
TRBD1	TRBV5-1	TRBJ1-4	TGCGCCAGCAGCTCGGGACAGTATAATGAAAAACTGTTTTTT	CASSSGQYNEKLFF
TRBD2	TRBV6-5	TRBJ2-3	TGTGCCAGCAGTTTCAGTAGCGGGAGCACAGATACGCAGTATTTT	CASSFSSGSTDTQYF
TRBD2	TRBV6-6	TRBJ2-2	TGTGCCACCCAGCGGGGACTATCGAACACCGGGGAGCTGTTTTTT	CATQRGLSNTGELFF
TRBD2	TRBV11-3	TRBJ2-3	TGTGCCAGCAGCTTAGGTCGACTAGCGAACTCAGATACGCAGTATTTT	CASSLGRLANSDTQYF
-	TRBV18	TRBJ2-5	TGTGCCAGCTCCCCAAATGGGGGAGGGACAGGCATGGAGACCCAGTACTTC	CASSPNGGGTGMETQYF
TRBD1	TRBV29-1	TRBJ2-4	TGCAGCGTTGGGGCCGGGACAGGGGGCAACATTCAGTACTTC	CSVGAGTGGNIQYF
TRBD2	TRBV7-2	TRBJ2-1	TGTGCCAGCAGCTCCCGACTAGCAAGCAATGAGCAGTTCTTC	CASSSRLASNEQFF
-	TRBV7-2	TRBJ1-4	TGTGCCAGCAGCTTCGCAGCAACTAATGAAAAACTGTTTTTT	CASSFAATNEKLFF
TRBD1	TRBV6-5	TRBJ1-4	TGTGCCAGCAGTTACTCCCCGGGACAGGGATATGAAAAACTGTTTTTT	CASSYSPGQGYEKLFF
-	TRBV11-2	TRBJ1-1	TGTGCCAGCAGCTTTCCCGGGAACACTGAAGCTTTCTTT	CASSFPGNTEAFF
TRBD1	TRBV7-9	TRBJ1-3	TGTGCCAGCAGCTTGAGACAGGGGGCGGACACCATATATTTT	CASSLRQGADTIYF
TRBD2	TRBV7-9	TRBJ2-7	TGTGCCAGCAGCTTAGGGACTAGCGGGTATTACGAGCAGTACTTC	CASSLGTSGYYEQYF
-	TRBV30	TRBJ1-2	TGTGCCTGGAGCGCTATCCTAAACTATGGCTACACCTTC	CAWSAILNYGYTF
-	TRBV28	TRBJ2-1	TGTGCCAGCGGCCGAGGCAATGAGCAGTTCTTC	CASGRGNEQFF
-	TRBV27	TRBJ2-6	TGTGCCAGCAGTTTGGGGAGCTCTGGGGCCAACGTCCTGACTTTC	CASSLGSSGANVLTF
-	TRBV6-5	TRBJ2-2	TGTGCCAGCAGTTACTCGCGAACCGGGGAGCTGTTTTTT	CASSYSRTGELFF